Below, 24 T cell receptor beta chains from the same sample are listed, as sequenced in a study of shared clonotypes between healthy human individuals. Some clones are missing from TCRdb's copy, which holds only in-frame ones; the method was immunoSEQ multiplex PCR. This table has 850,000 to 1,100,000 clones, approximately 80% appearing once. The material sequenced was memory CD4+ T cells from PBMCs. Subset described: CD45RA-negative fraction. All receptors come from a young man in good health. Some clones in this sample may be carry-over from other donors' samples.

The V gene is TRBV10-3, the J gene TRBJ2-7, with 11 bases that match TRBD1. The CDR3 totals 14 residues. Losses at the gene ends were 6 bases for V and 0 bases for J; bases not matched to a gene: 1. Looked up from germline, CDR1 is ENHRY and CDR2 is SYGVKD. The CDR3 reads CAIRGTGGSYEQYF. In nucleotides, the CDR3 is TGTGCCATCAGGGGGACAGGGGGCTCCTACGAGCAGTACTTC.

The chain has TRBV15 and TRBJ1-2; 11 bases fit TRBD1. Per germline, CDR1 LNHNV and CDR2 YYDKDF (reference sequence). V shed 2 bases, J shed 8 bases, and the junction held 10 bases outside the gene matches. CDR3 length: 16 residues. DNA of the CDR3: TGTGCCACCAGCAGATTGCCGGGACAGGGGGAAGGAGGCTACACCTTC. Residues: CATSRLPGQGEGGYTF.

The chain joins TRBV28 to TRBJ1-2; D possibly corresponds to TRBD1 (6 bases). This CDR3 has 14 residues. CDR1 and CDR2 (germline): MDHEN, SYDVKM. V was cut by 7 bases and J by 12 bases, with 24 bases left in between. In DNA form, the CDR3 reads TGTGCCAGCACCACCAACGGGGGGGCGCAAGGCAACACCTTC. Amino acid sequence: CASTTNGGAQGNTF.

This chain links TRBV5-4 with TRBJ2-7; weak D call: TRBD2 (7 bases). Per the germline V gene, CDR1 is SGHNT and CDR2 is YYREEE (reference sequence). The V and J ends lost 2 bases and 0 bases respectively, with 24 bases between them. The CDR3 totals 19 residues. The CDR3 loop reads CASSFSQGLAAGSSYEQYF. The CDR3 DNA follows: TGTGCCAGCAGCTTTTCACAGGGCCTAGCGGCCGGAAGCTCCTACGAGCAGTACTTC. Full variable domain (remainder filled in from reference TRBV5-4 and TRBJ2-7): ETGVTQSPTHLIKTRGQQVTLRCSSQSGHNTVSWYQQALGQGPQFIFQYYREEENGRGNFPPRFSGLQFPNYSSELNVNALELDDSALYLCASSFSQGLAAGSSYEQYFGPGTRLTVT.

The chain combines TRBV15 with TRBJ2-5, with D perhaps assigned TRBD1 or TRBD2 (5 bases each). Per germline, CDR1 LNHNV and CDR2 YYDKDF (reference sequence). The CDR3 has 14 residues. Trimming stripped 3 bases from V and 4 bases from J, with 12 bases between. CDR3 loop: CATSSALGVETQYF. The CDR3 region has the DNA TGTGCCACCAGCAGCGCTCTGGGGGTAGAGACCCAGTACTTC.

The chain links TRBV6-1 to TRBJ2-7; TRBD1 is a possible D gene (5 bases). Germline CDR1 and CDR2: MNHNS and SASEGT. The CDR3 runs to 15 residues. The V end was cut by 6 bases, the J end by 0 bases, with 15 bases between. CDR3 amino acids: CASSSGGALSYEQYF. CDR3 in DNA: TGTGCCAGCAGCTCCGGTGGGGCCCTCTCCTACGAGCAGTACTTC.

The V and J genes are TRBV5-4 and TRBJ2-5; the D gene could be TRBD1 or TRBD2 (5 bases each). From germline, CDR1 is SGHNT and CDR2 YYREEE (reference sequence). Trimming left V 4 bases short and J 1 base short, with 20 bases between. This CDR3 spans 17 amino acids. CDR3 loop: CASSRKGVGESQETQYF. In DNA form, the CDR3 reads TGTGCCAGCAGCCGTAAAGGCGTGGGGGAGAGCCAAGAGACCCAGTACTTC.

This chain connects TRBV6-1 to TRBJ1-2; D is unclear. This CDR3 spans 15 amino acids. V shed 1 base and J shed 7 bases, with 16 bases lying between them. Germline loops: CDR1 MNHNS, CDR2 SASEGT. The CDR3: CASSEVSTPVTGYTF. The CDR3 nucleotides are TGTGCCAGCAGTGAAGTTAGTACGCCAGTTACTGGCTACACCTTC.

The chain is built from TRBV14 and TRBJ1-1, with no clear D. This CDR3 has 12 residues. Germline CDR1 reads SGHDN; CDR2 reads FVKESK. Trimming stripped 8 bases from V and 1 base from J, with 8 bases between. In DNA, the CDR3 is TGTGCCAGCGGGTGGCAGAACACTGAAGCTTTCTTT. It specifies CASGWQNTEAFF.

This sequence joins TRBV29-1 and TRBJ1-2; 7 positions agree with TRBD1. J was trimmed by 2 bases and V by 5 bases; bases with no gene match: 11. This CDR3 has 15 amino acids. Germline V gene lookup returns CDR1 SQVTM and CDR2 ANQGSEA. Here the CDR3 reads CSVQQFDRANYGYTF. CDR3 in DNA: TGCAGCGTTCAACAATTTGACAGGGCCAACTATGGCTACACCTTC. Filled out from reference TRBV29-1 and TRBJ1-2, the complete variable domain reads SAVISQKPSRDICQRGTSLTIQCQVDSQVTMMFWYRQQPGQSLTLIATANQGSEATYESGFVIDKFPISRPNLTFSTLTVSNMSPEDSSIYLCSVQQFDRANYGYTFGSGTRLTVV.

The chain has TRBV2 and TRBJ2-7; D is ambiguous. The CDR3 loop spans 11 amino acids. The V and J ends lost 3 bases and 7 bases respectively, with 7 bases between them. Germline V gene data show CDR1 as SNHLY and CDR2 as FYNNEI. The CDR3 protein is CASSDPWEQYF. DNA for the CDR3: TGTGCCAGCAGTGACCCCTGGGAGCAGTACTTC.

This clone has only a few counts. This chain connects TRBV6-1 to TRBJ1-2; 7 bases are a match to TRBD1. The CDR3 loop spans 15 amino acids. The V and J ends lost 5 bases and 8 bases, in that order; junction bases with no gene match: 14. Germline lookup yields CDR1 MNHNS and CDR2 SASEGT. The CDR3 loop reads CASSSGGTVGGGYTF. CDR3 bases: TGTGCCAGCAGTAGTGGAGGGACAGTAGGCGGAGGCTACACCTTC.

The CDR3 coding sequence is TGTGCCAGCTCACCTTGGAGCGGTACCTACAATGAGCAGTTCTTC. It codes for CASSPWSGTYNEQFF. V usage is TRBV18 and J usage is TRBJ2-1, with D tentatively TRBD2 (5 bases). Germline V CDR1 and CDR2: KGHSH, LQKENI. The CDR3 length is 15 residues. V was cut by 3 bases and J by 2 bases, with 11 bases left in between. Combining the CDR3 with reference TRBV18 and TRBJ2-1 gives the whole variable domain NAGVMQNPRHLVRRRGQEARLRCSPMKGHSHVYWYRQLPEEGLKFMVYLQKENIIDESGMPKERFSAEFPKEGPSILRIQQVVRGDSAAYFCASSPWSGTYNEQFFGPGTRLTVL.

A few counts support this clone. The chain recombines TRBV5-4 with TRBJ1-2; 7 bases agree with TRBD1. V lost 2 bases and J lost 6; bases outside the gene matches: 16. This CDR3 is 17 amino acids long. Germline-derived CDR1 and CDR2 are SGHNT and YYREEE (reference sequence). The CDR3 sequence: CASSFPGDSPSRHGYTF. The CDR3 nucleotides are TGTGCCAGCAGCTTTCCCGGGGACAGCCCTTCACGGCATGGCTACACCTTC.

The J gene is TRBJ2-1, the V gene TRBV19; D is possibly TRBD2 (6 bases). The V and J ends lost 5 bases and 10 bases respectively, with 21 bases between them. Germline values: CDR1 LNHDA, CDR2 SQIVND (reference sequence). This CDR3 has 15 amino acids. The CDR3: CASSPKGRGYREQFF. CDR3 DNA: TGTGCCAGTAGTCCCAAAGGGCGGGGATACAGGGAGCAGTTCTTC.

This chain links TRBV12-5 with TRBJ2-1; 11 bases fit TRBD2. The CDR3 is made up of 16 amino acids. CDR1 is LGHNT and CDR2 is FRNRAP in the germline V gene. V shed 0 bases, J shed 7 bases, and the junction held 5 bases outside the gene matches. CDR3 coding DNA: TGTGCTAGTGGTTTGGTAGTGGCTAGCGGGGGGAATGAGCAGTTCTTC. Its protein is CASGLVVASGGNEQFF.

This clone was found a few times. The chain has TRBV7-3 and TRBJ1-5; D perhaps matches TRBD1 (6 bases). CDR3 length: 15 amino acids. The germline V gene encodes CDR1 SGHTA and CDR2 FQGTGA. V was shortened by 5 bases and J by 6 bases, with 17 bases between the two germline ends. The CDR3 reads CASSKGVGAGQPQHF. In nucleotides, the CDR3 is TGTGCCAGCAGCAAAGGGGTGGGGGCCGGTCAGCCCCAGCATTTT.

The chain is built from TRBV4-1 and TRBJ1-5, with D perhaps TRBD1 (5 bases). The V end was cut by 0 bases, the J end by 7 bases, with 19 bases between. Germline CDR1 MGHRA, CDR2 YSYEKL. This CDR3 contains 17 residues. The CDR3 is CASSQDSRLDSEQPQHF. As DNA, the CDR3 is TGCGCCAGCAGCCAAGATAGTAGGCTCGACAGTGAACAGCCCCAGCATTTT.

The chain combines TRBV30 with TRBJ2-3; tentatively, D is TRBD2 (6 bases). Trimming removed 6 bases at V and 3 bases at J, with 16 bases between. This CDR3 contains 14 residues. CDR1 and CDR2 from the germline V gene are GTSNPN and SVGIG (reference sequence). The CDR3 DNA follows: TGTGCCTGTACCACTAGCTTGGGGACAGATACGCAGTATTTT. Translating gives CACTTSLGTDTQYF.

CDR3 sequence reads: CASSYTPIPHNEQFF. In DNA form, the CDR3 reads TGTGCCAGCAGCTACACTCCTATCCCCCACAATGAGCAGTTCTTC. The chain carries TRBV6-6 and TRBJ2-1, with unresolved D. CDR1 and CDR2 (germline): MNHNY, SVGAGI (reference sequence). The V end was cut by 6 bases, the J end by 5 bases, with 17 bases between. The CDR3 loop spans 15 amino acids.

The V call is TRBV19, the J call TRBJ2-3, with 8 bases lining up with TRBD1. Germline loops: CDR1 LNHDA, CDR2 SQIVND (reference sequence). The ends lost 9 bases at V and 2 bases at J; junction bases unmatched: 4. The CDR3 contains 13 residues. The CDR3 loop reads CASKTGATDTQYF. For the CDR3, the DNA is TGTGCCAGCAAGACAGGGGCCACAGATACGCAGTATTTT.

V gene TRBV18 combines with J gene TRBJ2-1; TRBD2 aligns across 9 bases. After removal of 3 bases from V and 5 bases from J, the junction contained 8 bases not matched to a gene. CDR1 is KGHSH and CDR2 is LQKENI in the germline V gene. CDR3 length: 16 amino acids. CDR3 amino acids: CASSPHPAGGHNEQFF. For the CDR3, the DNA is TGTGCCAGCTCACCCCACCCAGCGGGAGGCCACAATGAGCAGTTCTTC.

The count of this clone is one. The chain employs TRBV20-1 and TRBJ2-1, with unresolved D. CDR1 is DFQATT, CDR2 SNEGSKA, per germline (reference sequence). CDR3 size: 11 residues. CDR3 DNA: TGCAGCTCGTGGGAAGGCAATGAGCAGTTCTTC. Residues: CSSWEGNEQFF.

This clone appeared a single time. A much larger clone differs by one base, so this may be a read error. The chain uses TRBV5-8 and TRBJ2-1; 11 positions agree with TRBD2. J was trimmed by 4 bases and V by 4 bases; bases with no gene match: 4. The CDR3 is 15 residues long. CDR1 is SGHTS, CDR2 YDEGEE, per germline. In DNA, the CDR3 is TGTGCCAGCAGCCTTAGCGGGAGGGGGTACAATGAGCAGTTCTTC. Protein: CASSLSGRGYNEQFF.